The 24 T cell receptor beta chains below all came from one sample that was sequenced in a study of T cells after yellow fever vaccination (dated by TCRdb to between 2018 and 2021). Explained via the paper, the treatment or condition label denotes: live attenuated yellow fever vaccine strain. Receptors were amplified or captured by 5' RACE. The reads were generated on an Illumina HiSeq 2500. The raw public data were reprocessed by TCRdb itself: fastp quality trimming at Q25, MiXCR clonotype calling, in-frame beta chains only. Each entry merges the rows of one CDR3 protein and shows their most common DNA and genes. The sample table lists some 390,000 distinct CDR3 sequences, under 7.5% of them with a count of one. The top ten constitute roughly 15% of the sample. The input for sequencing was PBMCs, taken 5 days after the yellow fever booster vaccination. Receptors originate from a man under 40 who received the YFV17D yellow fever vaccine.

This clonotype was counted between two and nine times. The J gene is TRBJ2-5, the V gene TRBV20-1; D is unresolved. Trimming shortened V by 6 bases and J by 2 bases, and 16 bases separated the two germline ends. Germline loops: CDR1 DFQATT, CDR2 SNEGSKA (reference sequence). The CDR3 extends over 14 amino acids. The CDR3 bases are TGCAGTGCCCGCCCCTCGGGTCTTCAAGAGACCCAGTACTTC. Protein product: CSARPSGLQETQYF.

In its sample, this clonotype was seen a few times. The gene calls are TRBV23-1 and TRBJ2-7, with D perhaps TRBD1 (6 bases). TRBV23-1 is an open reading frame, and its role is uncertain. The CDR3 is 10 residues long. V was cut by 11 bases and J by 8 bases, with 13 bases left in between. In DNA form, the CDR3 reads TGCGCCGGCCCCCAGGGGAAGCAGTACTTC. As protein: CAGPQGKQYF.

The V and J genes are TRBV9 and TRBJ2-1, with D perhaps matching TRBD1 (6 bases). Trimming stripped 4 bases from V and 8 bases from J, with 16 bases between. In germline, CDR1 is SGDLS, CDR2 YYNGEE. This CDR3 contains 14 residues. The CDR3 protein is CASSSRTAPYEQFF. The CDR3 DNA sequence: TGTGCCAGCAGCAGCCGGACAGCCCCTTATGAGCAGTTCTTC.

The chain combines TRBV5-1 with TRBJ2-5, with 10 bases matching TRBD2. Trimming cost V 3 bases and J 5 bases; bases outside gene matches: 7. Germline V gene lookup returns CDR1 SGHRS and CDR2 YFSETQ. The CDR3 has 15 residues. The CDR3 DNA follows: TGCGCCAGCAGCTGGAGCGGGAGGGCCATCGAGACCCAGTACTTC. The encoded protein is CASSWSGRAIETQYF.

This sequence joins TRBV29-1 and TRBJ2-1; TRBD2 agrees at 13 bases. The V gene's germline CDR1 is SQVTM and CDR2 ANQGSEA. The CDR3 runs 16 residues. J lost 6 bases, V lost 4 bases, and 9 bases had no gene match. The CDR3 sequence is CSVVTGTSGTSNEQFF. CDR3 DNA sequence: TGCAGCGTTGTTACTGGGACTAGCGGGACAAGCAATGAGCAGTTCTTC.

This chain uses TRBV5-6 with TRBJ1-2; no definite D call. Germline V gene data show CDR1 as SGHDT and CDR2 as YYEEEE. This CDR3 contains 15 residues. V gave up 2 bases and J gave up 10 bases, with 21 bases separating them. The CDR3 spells CASSLPRPFTKAYTF. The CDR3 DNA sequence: TGTGCCAGCAGCTTACCCCGACCCTTCACGAAAGCCTACACCTTC.

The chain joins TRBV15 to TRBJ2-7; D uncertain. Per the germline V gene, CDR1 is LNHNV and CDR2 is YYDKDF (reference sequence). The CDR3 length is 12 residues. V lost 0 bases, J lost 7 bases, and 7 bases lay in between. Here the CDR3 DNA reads TGTGCCACCAGCAGAGATCCCCCTGAGCAGTACTTC. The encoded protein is CATSRDPPEQYF.

CDR3 sequence (DNA): TGTGCCAGCAGTCGCGGTGTGGACGCGCGGAAACTGTTTTTT. Its translation is CASSRGVDARKLFF. The chain employs TRBV6-2 or TRBV6-3 and TRBJ1-4; D is undetermined. V was trimmed by 5 bases and J by 11 bases, leaving 18 bases between them. The CDR3 totals 14 residues. Looked up from germline, CDR1 is MNHEY and CDR2 is SVGEGT.

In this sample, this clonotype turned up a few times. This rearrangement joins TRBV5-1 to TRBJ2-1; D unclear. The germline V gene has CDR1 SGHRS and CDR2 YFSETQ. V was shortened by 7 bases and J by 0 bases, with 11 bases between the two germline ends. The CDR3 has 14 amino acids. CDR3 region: CASGLGFSYNEQFF. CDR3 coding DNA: TGCGCCAGCGGTTTGGGCTTCTCCTACAATGAGCAGTTCTTC.

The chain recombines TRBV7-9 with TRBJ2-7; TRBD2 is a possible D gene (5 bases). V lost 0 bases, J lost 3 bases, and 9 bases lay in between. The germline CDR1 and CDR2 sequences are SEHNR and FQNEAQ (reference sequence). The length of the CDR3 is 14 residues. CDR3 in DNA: TGTGCCAGCAGCTTAGCGAACGGAGGCTACGAGCAGTACTTC. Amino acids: CASSLANGGYEQYF. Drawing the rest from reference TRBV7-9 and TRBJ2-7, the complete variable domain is DTGVSQNPRHKITKRGQNVTFRCDPISEHNRLYWYRQTLGQGPEFLTYFQNEAQLEKSRLLSDRFSAERPKGSFSTLEIQRTEQGDSAMYLCASSLANGGYEQYFGPGTRLTVT.

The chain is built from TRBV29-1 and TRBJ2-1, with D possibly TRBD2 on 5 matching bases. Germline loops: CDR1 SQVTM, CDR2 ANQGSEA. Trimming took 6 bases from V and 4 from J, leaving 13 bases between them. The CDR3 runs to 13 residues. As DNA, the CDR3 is TGCAGCGTACCCCGCGGCGGGTACAATGAGCAGTTCTTC. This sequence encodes CSVPRGGYNEQFF.

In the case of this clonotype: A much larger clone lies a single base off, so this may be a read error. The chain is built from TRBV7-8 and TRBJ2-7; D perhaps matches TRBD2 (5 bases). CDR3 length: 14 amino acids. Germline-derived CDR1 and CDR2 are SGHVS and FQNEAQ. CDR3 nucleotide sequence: TGTGCCAGCAGGCCCCGGGAAACCTACTACGAGCAGCACTTC. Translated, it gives CASRPRETYYEQHF. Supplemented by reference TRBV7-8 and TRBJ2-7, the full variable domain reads GAGVSQSPRYKVAKRGQDVALRCDPISGHVSLFWYQQALGQGPEFLTYFQNEAQLDKSGLPSDRFFAERPEGSVSTLKIQRTQQEDSAVYLCASRPRETYYEQHFGPGTRLTVT.

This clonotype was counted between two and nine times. This CDR3 reads CASSQVGRGRTEAFF. CDR3 nucleotides: TGTGCCAGCAGCCAAGTCGGTAGGGGCCGCACTGAAGCTTTCTTT. The chain employs TRBV3-1 and TRBJ1-1; tentative D call: TRBD1 (5 bases). Germline assignment: CDR1 LGHDT and CDR2 YNNKEL (reference sequence). With 1 base removed from V and 4 bases from J, the gap between germline ends came to 13 bases. The CDR3 contains 15 residues.

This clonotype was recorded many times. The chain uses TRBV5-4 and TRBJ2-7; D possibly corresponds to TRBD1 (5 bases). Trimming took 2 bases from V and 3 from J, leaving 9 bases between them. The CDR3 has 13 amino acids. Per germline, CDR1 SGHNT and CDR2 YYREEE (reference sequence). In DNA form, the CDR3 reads TGTGCCAGCAGCTTTGCAGGGAACTACGAGCAGTACTTC. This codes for CASSFAGNYEQYF.

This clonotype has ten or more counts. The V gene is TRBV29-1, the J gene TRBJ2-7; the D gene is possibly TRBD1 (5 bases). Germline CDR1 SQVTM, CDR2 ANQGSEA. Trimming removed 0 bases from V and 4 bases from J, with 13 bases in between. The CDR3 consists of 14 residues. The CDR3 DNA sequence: TGCAGCGTTGAAGATTACAGGCTGGGGTACGAGCAGTACTTC. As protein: CSVEDYRLGYEQYF.

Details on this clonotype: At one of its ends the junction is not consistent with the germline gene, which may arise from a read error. The CDR3 nucleotides are TGTTCCAGCAGCCCCGACAGGGGTAACTATGGCTACACCTTC. Translating it yields CSSSPDRGNYGYTF. The chain carries TRBV7-2 and TRBJ1-2, with 8 bases aligning to TRBD1. The CDR3 extends over 14 amino acids. Germline V gene sequence: CDR1 SGHTA, CDR2 FQGNSA. The full variable domain, rest sourced from reference TRBV7-2 and TRBJ1-2, is GAGVSQSPSNKVTEKGKDVELRCDPISGHTALYWYRQSLGQGLEFLIYFQGNSAPDKSGLPSDRFSAERTGGSVSTLTIQRTQQEDSAVYLCSSSPDRGNYGYTFGSGTRLTVV.

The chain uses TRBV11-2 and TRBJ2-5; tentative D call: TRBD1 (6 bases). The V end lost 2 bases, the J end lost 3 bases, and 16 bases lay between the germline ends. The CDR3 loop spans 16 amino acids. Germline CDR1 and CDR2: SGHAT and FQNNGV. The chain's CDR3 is CASSLCGCRTEETQYF. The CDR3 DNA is TGTGCCAGCAGCTTATGTGGGTGCAGGACAGAAGAGACCCAGTACTTC.

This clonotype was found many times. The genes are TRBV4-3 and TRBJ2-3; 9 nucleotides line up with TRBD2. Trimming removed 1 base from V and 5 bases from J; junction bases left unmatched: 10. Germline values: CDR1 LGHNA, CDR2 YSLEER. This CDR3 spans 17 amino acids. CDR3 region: CASSQGPAGGPVDTQYF. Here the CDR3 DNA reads TGCGCCAGCAGCCAAGGGCCGGCGGGAGGGCCAGTAGATACGCAGTATTTT.

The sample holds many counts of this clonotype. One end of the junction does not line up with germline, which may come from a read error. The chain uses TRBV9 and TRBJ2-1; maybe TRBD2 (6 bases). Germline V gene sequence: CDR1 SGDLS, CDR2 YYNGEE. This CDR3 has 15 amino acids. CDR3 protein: CASSVVGGRGNEQFF. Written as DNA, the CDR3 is TGCGCCAGCAGCGTAGTAGGAGGTCGGGGGAATGAGCAGTTCTTC.

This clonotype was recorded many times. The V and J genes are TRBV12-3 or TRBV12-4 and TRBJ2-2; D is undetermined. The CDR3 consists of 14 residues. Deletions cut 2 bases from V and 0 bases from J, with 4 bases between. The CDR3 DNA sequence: TGTGCCAGCAGTTTAAGTTCGAACACCGGGGAGCTGTTTTTT. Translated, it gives CASSLSSNTGELFF.

CDR3 in DNA: TGCAGTGGGGGGCGACAGGGGACCTACGAGCAGTACTTC. Translating gives CSGGRQGTYEQYF. The V call is TRBV20-1, the J call TRBJ2-7; 8 bases match TRBD1. Germline loops: CDR1 DFQATT, CDR2 SNEGSKA (reference sequence). J was trimmed by 2 bases and V by 7 bases; bases with no gene match: 7. The CDR3 covers 13 residues.

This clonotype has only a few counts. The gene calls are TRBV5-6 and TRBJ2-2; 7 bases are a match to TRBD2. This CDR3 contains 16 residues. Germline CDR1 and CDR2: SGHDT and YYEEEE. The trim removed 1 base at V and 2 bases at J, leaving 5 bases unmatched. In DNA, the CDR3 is TGTGCCAGCAGCTTGACTAGCGAGACCAACACCGGGGAGCTGTTTTTT. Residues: CASSLTSETNTGELFF.

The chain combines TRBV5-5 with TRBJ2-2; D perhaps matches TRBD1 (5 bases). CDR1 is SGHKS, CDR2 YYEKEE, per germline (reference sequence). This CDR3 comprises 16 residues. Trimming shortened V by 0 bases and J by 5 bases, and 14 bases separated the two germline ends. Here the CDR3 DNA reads TGTGCCAGCAGCTTGGCCTCTGGGGCAGTTACCGGGGAGCTGTTTTTT. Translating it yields CASSLASGAVTGELFF.

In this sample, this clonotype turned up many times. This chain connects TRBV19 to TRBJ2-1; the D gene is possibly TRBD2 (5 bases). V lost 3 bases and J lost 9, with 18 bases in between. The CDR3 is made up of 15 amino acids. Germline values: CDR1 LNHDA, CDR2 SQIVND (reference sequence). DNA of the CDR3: TGTGCCAGTAGTATCTCGGTGCACGGAGGTACTGAGCAGTTCTTC. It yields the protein CASSISVHGGTEQFF. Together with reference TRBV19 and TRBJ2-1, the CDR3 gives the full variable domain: DGGITQSPKYLFRKEGQNVTLSCEQNLNHDAMYWYRQDPGQGLRLIYYSQIVNDFQKGDIAEGYSVSREKKESFPLTVTSAQKNPTAFYLCASSISVHGGTEQFFGPGTRLTVL.